This T cell receptor (beta chain) was identified in a study of T cells in Graves' hyperthyroidism and ophthalmopathy. Whole-study results and caveats: Ophthalmopathy, as predicted by the model, came a median roughly 6.3 months after the prediction.

On this clonotype: Its matching antigen is unknown.

From germline, CDR1 is SNHLY and CDR2 FYNNEI. CDR3 size: 16 residues. V gave up 4 bases and J gave up 2 bases, with 18 bases separating them. Patients counted as stable if ophthalmopathy did not develop within 18 months. Extraction of PBMCs used 8 to 10 ml of fresh peripheral blood. There were TCR beta CDR3 regions amplified from RNA transcripts. The TCR CDR3 first-round RT-PCR relied on the HTBI primer set. TCRdb processed the multiplex PCR reads anew with MiXCR; each CDR3 protein has one entry. The sample lists around 450,000 distinct CDR3 sequences; roughly 15% were seen once. This chain joins TRBV2 and TRBJ2-7, with D unclear. The sequencing input was blood. The TCR comes from a young woman with Graves' hyperthyroidism. CDR3 nucleotide sequence: TGTGCCAGCAGTGGTCTTCGCGGTAGCTTGGCCTACGAGCAGTACTTC. Translation gives CASSGLRGSLAYEQYF. Combining the CDR3 with reference TRBV2 and TRBJ2-7 gives the whole variable domain EPEVTQTPSHQVTQMGQEVILRCVPISNHLYFYWYRQILGQKVEFLVSFYNNEISEKSEIFDDQFSVERPDGSNFTLKIRSTKLEDSAMYFCASSGLRGSLAYEQYFGPGTRLTVT.